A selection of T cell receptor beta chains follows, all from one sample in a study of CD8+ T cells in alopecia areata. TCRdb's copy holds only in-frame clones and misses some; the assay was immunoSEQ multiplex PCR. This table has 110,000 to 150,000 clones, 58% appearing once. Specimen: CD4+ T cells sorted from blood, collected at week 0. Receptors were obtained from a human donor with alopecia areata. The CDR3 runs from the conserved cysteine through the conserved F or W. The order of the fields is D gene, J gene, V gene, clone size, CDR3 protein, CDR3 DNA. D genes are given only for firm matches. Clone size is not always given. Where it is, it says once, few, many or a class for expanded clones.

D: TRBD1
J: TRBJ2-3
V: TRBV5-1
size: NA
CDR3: CASSSTDRRTDTQYF
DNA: TGCGCCAGCAGCTCGACGGACAGGCGCACAGATACGCAGTATTTT

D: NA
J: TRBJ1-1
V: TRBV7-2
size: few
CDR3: CASSLEENTEAFF
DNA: TGTGCCAGCAGCTTAGAGGAGAACACTGAAGCTTTCTTT

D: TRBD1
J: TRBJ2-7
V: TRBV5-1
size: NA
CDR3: CASSTGTGIYEQYF
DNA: TGCGCCAGCAGTACCGGGACAGGGATCTACGAGCAGTACTTC

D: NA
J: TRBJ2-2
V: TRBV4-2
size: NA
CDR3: CASSQDGTLTTGELFF
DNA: TGTGCCAGCAGCCAAGATGGGACACTAACCACCGGGGAGCTGTTTTTT

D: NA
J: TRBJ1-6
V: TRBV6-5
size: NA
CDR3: CASAQSNSPLHF
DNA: TGTGCCAGCGCCCAAAGCAATTCACCCCTCCACTTT

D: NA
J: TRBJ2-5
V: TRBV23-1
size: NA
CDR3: CASPQLGEETQYF
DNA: TGCGCCAGCCCACAACTGGGGGAAGAGACCCAGTACTTC

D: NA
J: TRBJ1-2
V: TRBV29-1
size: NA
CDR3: CSVVGGYGYTF
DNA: TGCAGCGTAGTCGGGGGCTATGGCTACACCTTC

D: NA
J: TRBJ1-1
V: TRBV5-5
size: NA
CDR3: CASSHPRGNTEAFF
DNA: TGTGCCAGCAGCCACCCCAGGGGGAACACTGAAGCTTTCTTT

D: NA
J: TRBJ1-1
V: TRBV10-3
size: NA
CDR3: CAISERDKNTEAFF
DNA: TGTGCCATCAGTGAGAGGGATAAAAACACTGAAGCTTTCTTT

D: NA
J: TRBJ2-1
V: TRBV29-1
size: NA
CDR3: CSVVADSYNEQFF
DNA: TGCAGCGTTGTGGCAGACTCCTACAATGAGCAGTTCTTC

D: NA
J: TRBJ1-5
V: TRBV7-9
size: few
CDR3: CASSFEGNQPQHF
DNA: TGTGCCAGCAGCTTCGAAGGCAATCAGCCCCAGCATTTT

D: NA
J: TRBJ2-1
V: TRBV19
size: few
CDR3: CASSKQWERVHNEQFF
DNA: TGTGCCAGTAGTAAACAATGGGAACGGGTACACAATGAGCAGTTCTTC

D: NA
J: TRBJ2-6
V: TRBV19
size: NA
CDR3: CACRAYGANVLTF
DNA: TGTGCCTGCCGAGCTTACGGGGCCAACGTCCTGACTTTC

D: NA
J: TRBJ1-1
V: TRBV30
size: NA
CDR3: CASQNTEAFF
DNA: TGTGCCTCCCAGAACACTGAAGCTTTCTTT

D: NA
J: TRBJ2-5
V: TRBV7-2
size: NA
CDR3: CASSFSRGRQETQYF
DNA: TGTGCCAGCAGCTTCAGCAGGGGACGACAAGAGACCCAGTACTTC

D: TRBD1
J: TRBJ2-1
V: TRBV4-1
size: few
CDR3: CASSHQDRREAGGQFF
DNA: TGCGCCAGCAGCCACCAGGACAGGCGAGAAGCCGGAGGGCAGTTCTTC

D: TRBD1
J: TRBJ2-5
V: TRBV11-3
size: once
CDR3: CASSSGTGNKETQYF
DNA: TGTGCCAGCAGCTCTGGGACAGGGAATAAAGAGACCCAGTACTTC

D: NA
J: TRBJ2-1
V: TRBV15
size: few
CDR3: CATSRREGEQFF
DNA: TGTGCCACCAGCAGGAGGGAAGGTGAGCAGTTCTTC

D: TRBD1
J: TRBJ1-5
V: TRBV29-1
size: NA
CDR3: CSVATGNNQPQHF
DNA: TGCAGCGTGGCGACAGGGAACAATCAGCCCCAGCATTTT

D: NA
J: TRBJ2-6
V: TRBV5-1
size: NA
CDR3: CASSLGGTLSGANVLTF
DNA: TGCGCCAGCAGCTTGGGCGGGACACTCTCTGGGGCCAACGTCCTGACTTTC